This T cell receptor beta chain stems from a study of cytomegalovirus exposure and HLA in healthy donors. Study in general: A subsequent analysis reported that the 110 or so validation repertoires were produced on the same platform that had also been used for the roughly 710 first-cohort repertoires. Study results and limitations: Specificity of three CMV-associated chains for CMV antigens was verified in vitro. Cytomegalovirus status was reportedly diagnosed by the classifier with high specificity and sensitivity. A subsequent analysis found that TCR clusters from the first cohort also tended to co-occur in the approximately 130 validation repertoires, with about 94% of cluster scores above 0.

The CDR3 totals 14 residues. Per germline, CDR1 KGHSH and CDR2 LQKENI. V shed 4 bases and J shed 3 bases, with 13 bases lying between them. A note on this clone: Its antigen is undetermined.

Generated by immunoSEQ multiplex PCR, the TCRdb table keeps only in-frame clones and is missing some. The table has 55,000 to 75,000 clones, about 91% seen once. Sequenced input: PBMCs. This TCR was recovered from a man between 18 and 29 years old in good health and CMV-seronegative. The rearrangement joins TRBV18 to TRBJ2-7; a possible D gene is TRBD1 (6 bases). CDR3 sequence (DNA): TGTGCCAGCTCACACCGGGACACCTACTACGAGCAGTACTTC. It codes for CASSHRDTYYEQYF.